This T cell receptor beta chain was captured by sequencing in a study of T cell repertoires in cytomegalovirus infection. Study-level background: Carrying CMV and the relevant HLA type showed in public TCR beta signatures. Overall study results and limits: CMV-specific TCR beta clonotypes restricted by HLA-C were the ones dominating the ex vivo response.

On this clonotype: Its specificity is not known. A junction boundary mismatches the germline segment, possibly from a read error.

The CDR3 is 13 residues long. The germline V gene has CDR1 ENHRY and CDR2 SYGVKD. TCRdb re-called the reads with MiXCR, one entry per CDR3 protein. The table lists hundreds of thousands of distinct CDR3 sequences, roughly 33% of them singletons, with roughly 18% in the top ten. The sequence came from a human donor in good health (CMV status not recorded). Some clones in this sample may be carry-over from other donors' samples. The sequencing here drew on cultured PBMCs, taken from culture after CMV antigen stimulation. The genes are TRBV10-3 and TRBJ1-5; a weak D match, TRBD1 (6 bases). The chain's CDR3 is CAIREQGDQPQHF. CDR3 DNA sequence: TGTGCCATCCGTGAACAGGGAGATCAGCCCCAGCATTTT.